What follows are 18 T cell receptor beta chains derived from one specimen sequenced in a study of vaccination and CD4 T cells after COVID-19. These receptors' antigens are unknown. Sequenced with the Oncomine TCR Beta short-read assay was DNA taken from cultured CD4+ T cells. A single record per CDR3 protein comes from TCRdb applying MiXCR to the PCR reads. The data contain 9,900 or so distinct CDR3 sequences, roughly 61% of them seen just once; the ten biggest clones take up about 24%. Regarding treatment: approximately nine-day PBMC culture with coronavirus spike peptide pools or control peptides (ViraFEST assay). What was sequenced was CD4+ T cells from blood, cultured in vitro. These receptors originate from a human donor who had recovered from COVID-19.

The J gene is TRBJ1-2, the V gene TRBV10-3; D possibly corresponds to TRBD1 (6 bases). V was clipped by 3 bases and J by 4 bases, with 18 bases between them. Germline V lookup: CDR1 ENHRY, CDR2 SYGVKD. The CDR3 loop spans 16 amino acids. This chain's CDR3 is CAISDRQATLLYGYTF. In nucleotides, the CDR3 is TGTGCCATCAGTGATAGACAGGCCACCCTTCTCTATGGCTACACCTTC.

The V and J genes are TRBV6-5 and TRBJ2-1; a weak D match, TRBD1 (6 bases). Germline V gene data show CDR1 as MNHEY and CDR2 as SVGAGI. V dropped 3 bases and J dropped 8 bases, with 14 bases sitting between them. This CDR3 has 14 residues. Here the CDR3 reads CASSYRDRRDEQFF. CDR3 nucleotides: TGTGCCAGCAGTTATCGTGACAGGCGGGATGAGCAGTTCTTC.

This clonotype was counted a few times. The CDR3 sequence is CASGLAGGSQPETQYF. CDR3 nucleotide sequence: TGTGCCAGCGGACTAGCGGGAGGTTCCCAGCCGGAGACCCAGTACTTC. The J gene is TRBJ2-5, the V gene TRBV19, with TRBD2 matching over 14 bases. CDR1 and CDR2 (germline): LNHDA, SQIVND (reference sequence). V was pared by 9 bases and J by 5 bases, with 11 bases of the junction left unmatched. This CDR3 is built from 16 residues.

This chain uses TRBV6-2 or TRBV6-3 with TRBJ2-7; 13 bases line up with TRBD2. The length of the CDR3 is 18 residues. Germline values: CDR1 MNHEY, CDR2 SVGEGT. V shed 2 bases, J shed 0 bases, and the junction held 7 bases outside the gene matches. The CDR3 spells CASSYPLAGGLYSYEQYF. The DNA of the CDR3 is TGTGCCAGCAGTTACCCACTAGCGGGAGGGTTATACTCCTACGAGCAGTACTTC.

Notes on this clonotype: The junction and the germline gene differ at one end; a read error may be behind it. The gene calls are TRBV20-1 and TRBJ1-5; TRBD1 might be the D (5 bases). Germline V gene data show CDR1 as DFQATT and CDR2 as SNEGSKA (reference sequence). This CDR3 contains 13 residues. The CDR3 loop reads CSARGGAQQPQHF. Written as DNA, the CDR3 is TGCAGTGCCAGAGGCGGGGCCCAGCAGCCCCAGCATTTT.

V and J are TRBV20-1 and TRBJ2-4, with 12 bases identical to TRBD2. The CDR3 extends over 17 amino acids. Germline V gene sequence: CDR1 DFQATT, CDR2 SNEGSKA (reference sequence). J lost 8 bases, V lost 1 base, and 12 bases had no gene match. CDR3: CSARGASGRGKGDIQYF. Written as DNA, the CDR3 is TGCAGTGCTAGAGGGGCTAGCGGGAGGGGGAAAGGGGACATTCAGTACTTC.

The rearrangement joins TRBV10-1 to TRBJ2-7; the D is unclear. Germline CDR1 is WNHNN and CDR2 is SYGVQD (reference sequence). V was clipped by 10 bases and J by 5 bases, with 12 bases between them. The CDR3 sequence is 11 residues long. This CDR3 reads CATLLGDEQYF. For the CDR3, the DNA is TGCGCCACATTACTCGGTGACGAGCAGTACTTC.

The V call is TRBV24-1, the J call TRBJ1-2; no clear D. V was clipped by 5 bases and J by 6 bases, with 6 bases between them. Germline V CDR1 and CDR2: KGHDR, SFDVKD. CDR3 size: 11 residues. Here the CDR3 reads CATSVGDGYTF. In DNA, the CDR3 is TGTGCCACCAGTGTTGGGGATGGCTACACCTTC.

The chain uses TRBV2 and TRBJ2-4; a weak D match, TRBD1 (5 bases). The CDR3 is 14 residues long. Germline V gene lookup returns CDR1 SNHLY and CDR2 FYNNEI. V dropped 6 bases and J dropped 2 bases, with 11 bases sitting between them. CDR3: CASRARVTKNIQYF. CDR3 coding DNA: TGTGCCAGCAGGGCCAGGGTTACCAAAAACATTCAGTACTTC.

The V call is TRBV28, the J call TRBJ1-2, with 7 bases matching TRBD1. V gave up 5 bases and J gave up 2 bases; unmatched junction bases: 8. The germline gives CDR1 MDHEN, CDR2 SYDVKM. CDR3 length: 15 amino acids. The CDR3 here is CASSLMDRWNYGYTF. CDR3 nucleotides: TGTGCCAGCAGTCTAATGGACAGGTGGAACTATGGCTACACCTTC.

V gene TRBV2 combines with J gene TRBJ2-7; 8 bases fit TRBD1. This CDR3 has 14 residues. CDR1 is SNHLY and CDR2 is FYNNEI in the germline V gene. Losses at the gene ends were 3 bases for V and 7 bases for J; bases not matched to a gene: 8. CDR3 sequence: CASSEPLQGEEQYF. The CDR3 DNA sequence: TGTGCCAGCAGTGAGCCACTACAGGGGGAGGAGCAGTACTTC.

The rearrangement links TRBV6-5 to TRBJ1-3; 7 bases fit TRBD1. This CDR3 is built from 14 residues. The germline gives CDR1 MNHEY, CDR2 SVGAGI. J lost 4 bases, V lost 4 bases, and 4 bases had no gene match. CDR3 protein: CASSLGGEGNTIYF. CDR3 nucleotide sequence: TGTGCCAGCAGTTTAGGGGGCGAAGGAAACACCATATATTTT.

The chain uses TRBV2 and TRBJ1-2, with a tentative D call TRBD1 (6 bases). The CDR3 spans 11 residues. The germline V gene has CDR1 SNHLY and CDR2 FYNNEI. Trimming shortened V by 7 bases and J by 4 bases, and 7 bases separated the two germline ends. Here the CDR3 DNA reads TGTGCCAGCAACAGGGTCTATGGCTACACCTTC. This encodes CASNRVYGYTF.

This clonotype appeared a few times. The gene calls are TRBV2 and TRBJ1-2; TRBD1 matches at 8 bases. In germline, CDR1 is SNHLY, CDR2 FYNNEI. Unmatched junction bases numbered 8, after V lost 6 bases and J lost 8 bases. This CDR3 region has 13 residues. The CDR3 coding sequence is TGTGCCAGCAGGAGAGCGCCAGGGGGCGGCTACACCTTC. It encodes CASRRAPGGGYTF.

This clonotype has just one count. The chain employs TRBV12-3 or TRBV12-4 and TRBJ2-7, with D perhaps TRBD2 (5 bases). The CDR3 covers 12 residues. The V gene lost 5 bases and the J gene lost 2 bases, with 7 bases spanning the gap. CDR3 DNA: TGTGCCAGCAGTCCCGGGGCCTACGAGCAGTACTTC. Its protein product is CASSPGAYEQYF.

The CDR3 sequence is CSARSPRRDTQYF. As DNA, the CDR3 is TGCAGTGCTAGAAGCCCGCGGCGAGATACGCAGTATTTT. The rearrangement uses TRBV20-1 and TRBJ2-3; D call uncertain. V lost 2 bases and J lost 5, with 11 bases in between. Germline CDR1 is DFQATT and CDR2 is SNEGSKA (reference sequence). The CDR3 is made up of 13 amino acids.

A few counts support this clonotype. The chain recombines TRBV24-1 with TRBJ1-5; 11 nucleotides line up with TRBD1. The CDR3 totals 18 residues. Germline CDR1 is KGHDR and CDR2 is SFDVKD. Trimming removed 8 bases from V and 2 bases from J; junction bases left unmatched: 13. The CDR3 nucleotides are TGTGCCACCAAGAGGGGCGGACAGGGGGCGCGAGGCAATCAGCCCCAGCATTTT. This encodes CATKRGGQGARGNQPQHF.

The V gene is TRBV6-1, the J gene TRBJ2-5; D gene unclear. The length of the CDR3 is 14 residues. Trimming took 1 base from V and 12 from J, leaving 18 bases between them. Germline V gene sequence: CDR1 MNHNS, CDR2 SASEGT. The chain's CDR3 is CASSEVAAEDREYF. DNA for the CDR3: TGTGCCAGCAGTGAAGTCGCAGCCGAGGATCGGGAGTACTTC.